This T cell receptor (beta chain) was retrieved from a study of vaccination effects on CD4 cells after COVID-19. Across the whole study: Prior to sequencing, the ViraFEST assay stimulated PBMC with viral peptide pools, which expanded the antigen-specific CD4+ T cells.

At the end of nine to ten days of culture, CD4+ T cells were isolated. Every participant took two doses of the BNT162b2 or mRNA-1273 vaccine. General observations from the study: Cross-reaction with common cold coronaviruses was seen in only 1 of 255 vaccine-induced clones from healthy vaccinees.

Germline CDR1 reads MNHEY; CDR2 reads SVGAGI. J was trimmed by 10 bases and V by 6 bases; bases with no gene match: 8. The CDR3 is 13 residues long. Repertoires were generated with immunoSEQ multiplex PCR, while TCRdb's copy carries only in-frame clones and drops some. The table includes about 73,000 clones, around 70% detected once. With regard to this clone: The antigen is undetermined.

The rearrangement joins TRBV6-5 to TRBJ2-3; TRBD2 agrees at 9 bases. The sequence derives from a human donor who received a COVID-19 vaccine. Here the sequenced sample was CD4+ T cells from PBMCs cultured without peptide, taken after COVID-19 vaccination. The CDR3 nucleotides are TGTGCCAGCAGAGCCGGGACTAGCTCCCCGCAGTATTTT. Translated, it gives CASRAGTSSPQYF.